Listed below are T cell receptor beta chains from one sample, sequenced in a study of cytomegalovirus exposure and HLA in healthy donors. TCRdb's copy holds only in-frame clones and misses some; the assay was immunoSEQ multiplex PCR. Among around 170,000 clones, approximately 84% were seen once, and the ten largest hold roughly 2.8%. The material sequenced was PBMCs. The receptors shown here come from a woman in her forties or fifties in good health and CMV-seropositive. Both conserved end residues are part of each CDR3. The order of the fields is J gene, D gene, V gene, clone size, CDR3 protein, CDR3 DNA. The D gene is left open where the match is weak. Not all rows give a size; the values are once, few, many and, for expanded clones, a class.

j_call: TRBJ1-2
d_call: -
v_call: TRBV9
clone_size: -
cdr3_aa: CASSAPPGSNYGYTF
cdr3_nt: TGTGCCAGCAGCGCCCCGCCGGGATCTAACTATGGCTACACCTTC

j_call: TRBJ1-4
d_call: -
v_call: TRBV19
clone_size: -
cdr3_aa: CASSIDRAGIRGKLFF
cdr3_nt: TGTGCCAGTAGTATAGATCGGGCGGGTATCCGGGGAAAACTGTTTTTT

j_call: TRBJ1-6
d_call: -
v_call: TRBV21-1
clone_size: -
cdr3_aa: CASSKVTGASYNSPLHF
cdr3_nt: TGTGCCAGCAGCAAAGTAACAGGGGCCTCCTATAATTCACCCCTCCACTTT

j_call: TRBJ2-2
d_call: TRBD2
v_call: TRBV7-8
clone_size: -
cdr3_aa: CASSFITPSGGNTGELFF
cdr3_nt: TGTGCCAGCAGCTTTATTACACCTAGCGGGGGTAACACCGGGGAGCTGTTTTTT

j_call: TRBJ2-1
d_call: TRBD2
v_call: TRBV5-4
clone_size: -
cdr3_aa: CASSPKTLTGTSSSNEQFF
cdr3_nt: TGTGCCAGCAGCCCTAAAACACTGACCGGGACTAGCAGTAGCAATGAGCAGTTCTTC

j_call: TRBJ2-6
d_call: TRBD1
v_call: TRBV9
clone_size: many
cdr3_aa: CASSPRDRASSGANVLTF
cdr3_nt: TGTGCCAGCAGCCCTCGGGACAGGGCCAGCTCTGGGGCCAACGTCCTGACTTTC

j_call: TRBJ1-6
d_call: -
v_call: TRBV2
clone_size: -
cdr3_aa: CASSEARISPLHF
cdr3_nt: TGTGCCAGCAGTGAAGCGAGGATTTCACCCCTCCACTTT

j_call: TRBJ1-4
d_call: -
v_call: TRBV29-1
clone_size: once
cdr3_aa: CSVGGRGGEKLFF
cdr3_nt: TGCAGCGTTGGCGGCAGGGGTGGCGAAAAACTGTTTTTT

j_call: TRBJ2-1
d_call: TRBD2
v_call: TRBV5-1
clone_size: -
cdr3_aa: CASGTSGEAEFF
cdr3_nt: TGCGCCAGCGGGACTAGCGGGGAAGCGGAGTTCTTC

j_call: TRBJ2-7
d_call: -
v_call: TRBV2
clone_size: few
cdr3_aa: CASSGTPTYEQYF
cdr3_nt: TGTGCCAGCTCCGGGACACCTACCTACGAGCAGTACTTC

j_call: TRBJ1-6
d_call: -
v_call: TRBV5-4
clone_size: -
cdr3_aa: CASSSAYNSPLHF
cdr3_nt: TGTGCCAGCAGTTCAGCCTATAATTCACCCCTCCACTTT

j_call: TRBJ2-7
d_call: -
v_call: TRBV6-5
clone_size: -
cdr3_aa: CASSYSRSYEQYF
cdr3_nt: TGTGCCAGCAGTTACTCGCGAAGTTACGAGCAGTACTTC

j_call: TRBJ2-1
d_call: -
v_call: TRBV7-3
clone_size: once
cdr3_aa: CASSLTLGEQFF
cdr3_nt: TGTGCCAGCAGCTTAACGCTAGGTGAGCAGTTCTTC

j_call: TRBJ2-7
d_call: -
v_call: TRBV19
clone_size: -
cdr3_aa: CATSRDRAYEQYF
cdr3_nt: TGTGCCACCTCCAGGGATCGGGCCTACGAGCAGTACTTC

j_call: TRBJ1-1
d_call: -
v_call: TRBV9
clone_size: -
cdr3_aa: CASSWGGEGTEAFF
cdr3_nt: TGTGCCAGCAGCTGGGGGGGCGAGGGCACTGAAGCTTTCTTT

j_call: TRBJ2-3
d_call: -
v_call: TRBV7-9
clone_size: -
cdr3_aa: CASSFLGQSTDTQYF
cdr3_nt: TGTGCCAGCAGCTTCCTAGGACAGTCCACAGATACGCAGTATTTT

j_call: TRBJ2-6
d_call: TRBD2
v_call: TRBV5-4
clone_size: -
cdr3_aa: CASSLKRLAGGANVLTF
cdr3_nt: TGTGCCAGCAGCTTGAAGAGACTAGCCGGTGGGGCCAACGTCCTGACTTTC

j_call: TRBJ1-2
d_call: -
v_call: TRBV6-1
clone_size: -
cdr3_aa: CASSATSNYGYTF
cdr3_nt: TGTGCCAGCAGTGCTACGTCTAACTATGGCTACACCTTC

j_call: TRBJ2-5
d_call: TRBD2
v_call: TRBV4-1
clone_size: -
cdr3_aa: CASSAPSGGAETQYF
cdr3_nt: TGCGCCAGCAGCGCGCCTAGCGGGGGGGCTGAGACCCAGTACTTC

j_call: TRBJ2-5
d_call: TRBD1
v_call: TRBV5-1
clone_size: -
cdr3_aa: CASSPDRGYGTQYF
cdr3_nt: TGCGCCAGCAGCCCTGACAGGGGCTACGGGACCCAGTACTTC

j_call: TRBJ1-4
d_call: -
v_call: TRBV30
clone_size: -
cdr3_aa: CAWSGGPYRESGEKLFF
cdr3_nt: TGTGCCTGGAGTGGAGGGCCCTACAGGGAGTCGGGTGAAAAACTGTTTTTT

j_call: TRBJ2-5
d_call: -
v_call: TRBV29-1
clone_size: -
cdr3_aa: CSVFRAEETQYF
cdr3_nt: TGCAGCGTCTTTCGTGCAGAAGAGACCCAGTACTTC

j_call: TRBJ2-7
d_call: -
v_call: TRBV6-1
clone_size: -
cdr3_aa: CASSVDTYEQYF
cdr3_nt: TGTGCCAGCAGTGTGGACACCTACGAGCAGTACTTC

j_call: TRBJ1-1
d_call: -
v_call: TRBV6-5
clone_size: -
cdr3_aa: CASSINRVEAFF
cdr3_nt: TGTGCCAGCAGCATAAACAGGGTTGAAGCTTTCTTT